The subject of this entry is one TCR beta chain. The antigen remains unidentified. The junction and the germline gene differ at one end; a read error may be behind it. All donors came from Russia, were Caucasian and healthy, and spanned ages roughly 6 to 95. This record comes from a study of blood T cells in healthy people across ages. The study, taken as a whole, reports: Per million T cells, TCR beta diversity dropped roughly linearly as age increased. Investigators viewed diversity estimates from one million T cells as underestimates, the study reported.

Primed by a sample-barcoded 5' primer and a J-beta primer mix, a second PCR proceeded for 7 to 11 cycles. Using its own MiXCR run on the 5' RACE reads, TCRdb lists one record per CDR3 protein. Of approximately 850,000 distinct CDR3 sequences listed, over 45% are singletons. The sample taken for sequencing was blood. This receptor was taken from a man younger than 40 in good health.

The CDR3 reads CACSLIAGADDTQYF. DNA for the CDR3: TGTGCCTGCAGCCTTATAGCGGGAGCCGACGATACGCAGTATTTT. The rearrangement links TRBV7-2 to TRBJ2-3; TRBD2 matches at 9 bases. This CDR3 contains 15 residues. Germline CDR1 is SGHTA and CDR2 is FQGNSA.